The 17 T cell receptor beta chains given below trace back to one sample, sequenced in a study of blood T cell repertoires in COVID-19. The assay was immunoSEQ multiplex PCR, and TCRdb's table has in-frame clones only and misses some. The sample has over 150,000 clones, approximately 78% seen once. The specimen sequenced was PBMCs or T cells enriched from blood (not recorded which). The receptors originated from a woman between 45 and 60 years old who had recovered from COVID-19.

This clone was picked up many times. V is TRBV11-3 and J is TRBJ1-3; D is uncertain. V was pared by 5 bases and J by 4 bases, with 6 bases between. Germline lookup yields CDR1 SGHNT and CDR2 YENEEA. The CDR3 extends over 12 amino acids. CDR3 protein: CASSASGNTIYF. CDR3 nucleotide sequence: TGTGCCAGCAGCGCTAGCGGAAACACCATATATTTT.

V usage is TRBV6-5 and J usage is TRBJ2-2; D uncertain. CDR1 and CDR2 (germline): MNHEY, SVGAGI. This CDR3 contains 15 residues. Trimming took 1 base from V and 1 from J, leaving 7 bases between them. DNA for the CDR3: TGTGCCAGCAGTTACTTTCGTTTGAACACCGGGGAGCTGTTTTTT. This codes for CASSYFRLNTGELFF.

The V and J genes are TRBV6-5 and TRBJ1-2; TRBD1 matches 7 bases. Germline V lookup: CDR1 MNHEY, CDR2 SVGAGI. V trimming: 5 bases; J trimming: 6 bases; junction bases outside the gene matches: 12. The CDR3 is 15 amino acids. The CDR3 DNA reads TGTGCCAGCAGTACGACAGGGCGAGTCGGTCATGGCTACACCTTC. This translates into CASSTTGRVGHGYTF.

This clone occurred a few times. The chain recombines TRBV5-1 with TRBJ1-5, with D possibly being TRBD1 (6 bases). V gave up 0 bases and J gave up 2 bases, with 9 bases separating them. This CDR3 comprises 15 residues. Germline V lookup: CDR1 SGHRS, CDR2 YFSETQ. The CDR3 sequence: CASSLEAGGNQPQHF. Written as DNA, the CDR3 is TGCGCCAGCAGCTTGGAGGCAGGGGGCAATCAGCCCCAGCATTTT.

This clone was seen repeatedly, ten times or more. Written as DNA, the CDR3 is TGCGCCAGCAGCGTAACCGGGACAACGAACACTGAAGCTTTCTTT. Its protein product is CASSVTGTTNTEAFF. The rearrangement joins TRBV5-1 to TRBJ1-1, with D perhaps matching TRBD1 (6 bases). V was cut by 4 bases and J by 1 base, with 14 bases left in between. CDR1 is SGHRS, CDR2 YFSETQ, per germline. The CDR3 is 15 residues long.

This clone was recorded only once. The chain combines TRBV28 with TRBJ2-5; D possibly corresponds to TRBD2 (5 bases). The CDR3 has 14 amino acids. Trimming left V 5 bases short and J 5 bases short, with 15 bases between. Germline CDR1 MDHEN, CDR2 SYDVKM. The CDR3: CASSARGGVETQYF. The CDR3 DNA reads TGTGCCAGCAGTGCCCGAGGAGGCGTGGAGACCCAGTACTTC.

The chain combines TRBV11-2 with TRBJ2-7, with 13 bases aligning to TRBD2. The CDR3 has 16 amino acids. Germline V CDR1 and CDR2: SGHAT, FQNNGV. The V segment lost 5 bases and the J segment 0 bases; nucleotides outside the gene matches: 4. CDR3 DNA sequence: TGTGCCAGCAGCGCTCGGACTAGCGGGGGCTCCTACGAGCAGTACTTC. This translates into CASSARTSGGSYEQYF.

The CDR3 coding sequence is TGTGCCAGTAGAAAGAGGACAGGATCTGGAACCGGGGAGCTGTTTTTT. This sequence encodes CASRKRTGSGTGELFF. The chain uses TRBV19 and TRBJ2-2; 7 nucleotides line up with TRBD1. The junction had 12 bases not matched to a gene; V was cut back by 6 bases and J by 5 bases. The CDR3 runs to 16 residues. Germline V gene data show CDR1 as LNHDA and CDR2 as SQIVND (reference sequence).

This clone was found once. The V call is TRBV5-4, the J call TRBJ1-6, with D perhaps matching TRBD1 (5 bases). With 3 bases removed from V and 7 bases from J, the gap between germline ends came to 14 bases. Germline V lookup: CDR1 SGHNT, CDR2 YYREEE (reference sequence). This CDR3 comprises 15 residues. CDR3: CASSSGEGYNSPLHF. CDR3 in DNA: TGTGCCAGCAGCTCGGGGGAGGGCTACAATTCACCCCTCCACTTT.

This chain uses TRBV21-1 with TRBJ1-1; TRBD1, the table's D call, was not compared with the DNA. TRBV21-1 is an annotated pseudogene. The CDR3 totals 14 residues. The DNA of the CDR3 is TGTGCCAGCAGCCCTGGGCAGGAGAACACTGAAGCTTTCTTT. It codes for CASSPGQENTEAFF.

V usage is TRBV6-5 and J usage is TRBJ2-2; unclear D gene. Germline CDR1 MNHEY, CDR2 SVGAGI. Trimming cost V 0 bases and J 1 base, with 6 bases left between them. The CDR3 is 15 amino acids. The CDR3 reads CASSYSFLNTGELFF. The CDR3 nucleotides read TGTGCCAGCAGTTACTCTTTCCTGAACACCGGGGAGCTGTTTTTT.

The CDR3 loop reads CASSFERGHLKANYGYTF. The CDR3 DNA reads TGTGCCAGCAGTTTCGAGCGAGGACACCTTAAAGCTAACTATGGCTACACCTTC. V gene TRBV27 combines with J gene TRBJ1-2, with a tentative D call TRBD1 (5 bases). Germline V CDR1 and CDR2: MNHEY, SMNVEV (reference sequence). With 3 bases removed from V and 0 bases from J, the gap between germline ends came to 20 bases. This CDR3 comprises 18 residues.

The chain combines TRBV5-4 with TRBJ1-1, with D perhaps TRBD1 (6 bases). The CDR3 runs to 14 residues. The V gene's germline CDR1 is SGHNT and CDR2 YYREEE (reference sequence). V was clipped by 6 bases and J by 1 base, with 13 bases between them. CDR3 in DNA: TGTGCCAGCACCCCACGAGGGGGGAACACTGAAGCTTTCTTT. Translating gives CASTPRGGNTEAFF.

This sequence joins TRBV5-1 and TRBJ1-2; D unclear. V was shortened by 4 bases and J by 0 bases, with 16 bases between the two germline ends. Germline-derived CDR1 and CDR2 are SGHRS and YFSETQ. The CDR3 has 16 amino acids. DNA of the CDR3: TGCGCCAGCAGCGTTGGAGTTCCCCCATCTAACTATGGCTACACCTTC. Protein: CASSVGVPPSNYGYTF.

As to this clone: Distinct nucleotide sequences in the sample also encode this CDR3. The rearrangement links TRBV7-9 to TRBJ1-1, with D perhaps matching TRBD1 (6 bases). This CDR3 comprises 12 residues. Trimming removed 5 bases at V and 8 bases at J, with 12 bases between. Per the germline V gene, CDR1 is SEHNR and CDR2 is FQNEAQ (reference sequence). CDR3 sequence reads: CASSPGQREAFF. The CDR3 DNA reads TGTGCCAGCAGCCCAGGACAGAGAGAAGCTTTCTTT.

The chain recombines TRBV5-4 with TRBJ1-1, with TRBD1 matching over 7 bases. CDR1 is SGHNT, CDR2 YYREEE, per germline (reference sequence). The CDR3 totals 14 residues. V gave up 5 bases and J gave up 0 bases; unmatched junction bases: 4. The CDR3 sequence: CASSWDSLNTEAFF. In nucleotides, the CDR3 is TGTGCCAGCAGTTGGGACAGTTTGAACACTGAAGCTTTCTTT.

This chain links TRBV5-1 with TRBJ2-3, with 10 positions matching TRBD1. This CDR3 region has 17 residues. V gave up 2 bases and J gave up 5 bases; unmatched junction bases: 11. CDR1 and CDR2 from the germline V gene are SGHRS and YFSETQ. CDR3 nucleotides: TGCGCCAGCAGCTTTAATCCGACAGGGGGCTTAGGAGATACGCAGTATTTT. This translates into CASSFNPTGGLGDTQYF.